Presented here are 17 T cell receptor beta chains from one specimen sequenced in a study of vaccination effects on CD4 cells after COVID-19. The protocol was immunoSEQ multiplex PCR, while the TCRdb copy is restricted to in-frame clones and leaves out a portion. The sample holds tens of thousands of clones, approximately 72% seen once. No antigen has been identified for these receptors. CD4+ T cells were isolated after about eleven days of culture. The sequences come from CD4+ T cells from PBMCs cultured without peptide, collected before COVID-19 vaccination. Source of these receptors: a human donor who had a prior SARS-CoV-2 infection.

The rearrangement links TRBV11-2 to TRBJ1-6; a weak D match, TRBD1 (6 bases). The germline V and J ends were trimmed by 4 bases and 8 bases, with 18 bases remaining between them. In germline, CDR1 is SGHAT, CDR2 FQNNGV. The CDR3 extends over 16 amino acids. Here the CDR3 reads CASSSLQGGPDSPLHF. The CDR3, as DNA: TGTGCCAGCAGCTCGTTACAGGGAGGCCCCGATTCACCCCTCCACTTT. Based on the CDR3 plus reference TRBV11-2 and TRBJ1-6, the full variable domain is EAGVAQSPRYKIIEKRQSVAFWCNPISGHATLYWYQQILGQGPKLLIQFQNNGVVDDSQLPKDRFSAERLKGVDSTLKIQPAKLEDSAVYLCASSSLQGGPDSPLHFGNGTRLTVT.

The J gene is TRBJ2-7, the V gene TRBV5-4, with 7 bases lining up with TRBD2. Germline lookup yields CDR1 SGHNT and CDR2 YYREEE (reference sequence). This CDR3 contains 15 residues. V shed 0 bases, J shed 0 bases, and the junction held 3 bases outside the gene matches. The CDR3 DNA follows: TGTGCCAGCAGCTTGGCGAGCGGGGTCTCCTACGAGCAGTACTTC. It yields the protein CASSLASGVSYEQYF. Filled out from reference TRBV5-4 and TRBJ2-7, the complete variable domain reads ETGVTQSPTHLIKTRGQQVTLRCSSQSGHNTVSWYQQALGQGPQFIFQYYREEENGRGNFPPRFSGLQFPNYSSELNVNALELDDSALYLCASSLASGVSYEQYFGPGTRLTVT.

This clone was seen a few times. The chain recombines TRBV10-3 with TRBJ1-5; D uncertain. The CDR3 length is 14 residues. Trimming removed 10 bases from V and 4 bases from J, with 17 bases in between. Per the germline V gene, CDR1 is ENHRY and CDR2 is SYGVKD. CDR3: CATVQGLSNQPQHF. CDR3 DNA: TGTGCCACAGTTCAAGGGTTAAGTAATCAGCCCCAGCATTTT.

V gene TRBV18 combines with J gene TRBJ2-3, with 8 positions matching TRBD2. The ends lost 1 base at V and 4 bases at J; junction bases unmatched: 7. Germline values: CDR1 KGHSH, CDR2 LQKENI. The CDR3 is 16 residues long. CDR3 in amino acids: CASSPQTGGFSDTQYF. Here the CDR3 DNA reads TGTGCCAGCTCACCACAGACGGGGGGGTTTTCAGATACGCAGTATTTT. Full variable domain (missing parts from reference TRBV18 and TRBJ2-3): NAGVMQNPRHLVRRRGQEARLRCSPMKGHSHVYWYRQLPEEGLKFMVYLQKENIIDESGMPKERFSAEFPKEGPSILRIQQVVRGDSAAYFCASSPQTGGFSDTQYFGPGTRLTVL.

The CDR3 region has the DNA TGTGCCAGTAGTAGTCTCTTAGGCAGGGCCTCTGGAAACACCATATATTTT. It encodes CASSSLLGRASGNTIYF. This sequence joins TRBV19 and TRBJ1-3, with D possibly being TRBD1 (5 bases). The V gene lost 4 bases and the J gene lost 0 bases, with 16 bases spanning the gap. Germline V gene lookup returns CDR1 LNHDA and CDR2 SQIVND (reference sequence). This CDR3 has 17 residues.

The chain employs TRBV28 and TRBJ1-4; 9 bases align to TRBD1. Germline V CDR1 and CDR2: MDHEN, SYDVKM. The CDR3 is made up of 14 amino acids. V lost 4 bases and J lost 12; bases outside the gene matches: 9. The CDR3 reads CASSSPGQGVELFF. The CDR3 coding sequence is TGTGCCAGCAGTTCCCCGGGACAGGGCGTGGAACTGTTTTTT.

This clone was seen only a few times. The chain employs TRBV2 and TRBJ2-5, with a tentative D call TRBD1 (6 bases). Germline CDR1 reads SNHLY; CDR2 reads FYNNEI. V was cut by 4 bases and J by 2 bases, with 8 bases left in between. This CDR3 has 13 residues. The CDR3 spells CASSGGQQETQYF. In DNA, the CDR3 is TGTGCCAGCAGTGGAGGACAGCAAGAGACCCAGTACTTC.

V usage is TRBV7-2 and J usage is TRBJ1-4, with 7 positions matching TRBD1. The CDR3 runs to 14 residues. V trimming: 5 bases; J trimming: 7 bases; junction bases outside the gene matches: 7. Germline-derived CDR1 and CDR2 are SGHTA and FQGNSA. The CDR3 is CASSPGQRGEKLFF. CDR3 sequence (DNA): TGTGCCAGCAGCCCGGGACAGAGGGGTGAAAAACTGTTTTTT.

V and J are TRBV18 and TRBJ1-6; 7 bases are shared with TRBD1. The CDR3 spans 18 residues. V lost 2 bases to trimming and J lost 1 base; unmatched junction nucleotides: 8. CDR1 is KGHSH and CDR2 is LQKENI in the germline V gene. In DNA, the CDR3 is TGTGCCAGCTCACCAACACGACAGGGCGGGTCCTATAATTCACCCCTCCACTTT. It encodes CASSPTRQGGSYNSPLHF.

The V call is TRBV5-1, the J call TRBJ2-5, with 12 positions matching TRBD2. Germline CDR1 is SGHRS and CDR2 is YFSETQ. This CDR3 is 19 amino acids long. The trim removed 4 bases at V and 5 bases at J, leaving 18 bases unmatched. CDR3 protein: CASSPTSIILAGGEETQYF. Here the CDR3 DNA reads TGCGCCAGCAGCCCCACGTCGATTATACTAGCGGGGGGCGAGGAGACCCAGTACTTC. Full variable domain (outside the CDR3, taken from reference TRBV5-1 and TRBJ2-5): KAGVTQTPRYLIKTRGQQVTLSCSPISGHRSVSWYQQTPGQGLQFLFEYFSETQRNKGNFPGRFSGRQFSNSRSEMNVSTLELGDSALYLCASSPTSIILAGGEETQYFGPGTRLLVL.

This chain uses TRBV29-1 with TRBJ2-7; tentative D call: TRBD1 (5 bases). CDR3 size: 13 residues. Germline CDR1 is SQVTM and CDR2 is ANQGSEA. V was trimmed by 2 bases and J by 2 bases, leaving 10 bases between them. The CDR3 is CSVEKTATYEQYF. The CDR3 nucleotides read TGCAGCGTTGAAAAGACAGCCACCTACGAGCAGTACTTC.

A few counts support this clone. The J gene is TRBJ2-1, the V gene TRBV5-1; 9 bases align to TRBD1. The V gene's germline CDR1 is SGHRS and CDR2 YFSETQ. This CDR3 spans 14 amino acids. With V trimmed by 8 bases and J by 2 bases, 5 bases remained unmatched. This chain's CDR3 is CASHGTGTYNEQFF. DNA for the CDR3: TGCGCCAGTCACGGGACAGGGACCTACAATGAGCAGTTCTTC.

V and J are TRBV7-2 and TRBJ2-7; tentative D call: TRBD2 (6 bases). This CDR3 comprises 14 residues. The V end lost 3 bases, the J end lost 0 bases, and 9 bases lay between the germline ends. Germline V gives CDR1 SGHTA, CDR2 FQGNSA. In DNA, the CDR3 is TGTGCCAGCAGCTTCGCCGGGAGCTCCTACGAGCAGTACTTC. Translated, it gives CASSFAGSSYEQYF.

DNA for the CDR3: TGTGCCAGCAGCCGACCGACCGGGGAGCTGTTTTTT. This codes for CASSRPTGELFF. The J gene is TRBJ2-2, the V gene TRBV27; D gene ambiguous. V lost 6 bases and J 5 bases, leaving 7 bases between the germline ends. The CDR3 is made up of 12 amino acids. The germline CDR1 and CDR2 sequences are MNHEY and SMNVEV (reference sequence).

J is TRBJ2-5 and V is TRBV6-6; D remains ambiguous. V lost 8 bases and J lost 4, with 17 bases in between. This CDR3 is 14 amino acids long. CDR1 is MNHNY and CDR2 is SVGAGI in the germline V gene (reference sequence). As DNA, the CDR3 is TGTGCCAGCTCCCAAGGAACCCTGGGAGAGACCCAGTACTTC. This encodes CASSQGTLGETQYF.

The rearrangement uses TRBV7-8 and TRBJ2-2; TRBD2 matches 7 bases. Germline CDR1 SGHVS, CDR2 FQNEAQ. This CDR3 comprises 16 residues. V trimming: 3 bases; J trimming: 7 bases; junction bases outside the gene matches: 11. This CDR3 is CASSFYRGRDDGELFF. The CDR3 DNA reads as TGTGCCAGCAGCTTTTATCGAGGGAGGGATGACGGGGAGCTGTTTTTT.

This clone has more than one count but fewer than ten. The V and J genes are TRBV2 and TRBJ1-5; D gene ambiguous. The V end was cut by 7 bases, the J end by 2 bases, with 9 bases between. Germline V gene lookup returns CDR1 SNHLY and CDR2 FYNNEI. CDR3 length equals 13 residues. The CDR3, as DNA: TGTGCCAGCAAACGCCCAGGCAATCAGCCCCAGCATTTT. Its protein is CASKRPGNQPQHF. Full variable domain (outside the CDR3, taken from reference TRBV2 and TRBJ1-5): EPEVTQTPSHQVTQMGQEVILRCVPISNHLYFYWYRQILGQKVEFLVSFYNNEISEKSEIFDDQFSVERPDGSNFTLKIRSTKLEDSAMYFCASKRPGNQPQHFGDGTRLSIL.